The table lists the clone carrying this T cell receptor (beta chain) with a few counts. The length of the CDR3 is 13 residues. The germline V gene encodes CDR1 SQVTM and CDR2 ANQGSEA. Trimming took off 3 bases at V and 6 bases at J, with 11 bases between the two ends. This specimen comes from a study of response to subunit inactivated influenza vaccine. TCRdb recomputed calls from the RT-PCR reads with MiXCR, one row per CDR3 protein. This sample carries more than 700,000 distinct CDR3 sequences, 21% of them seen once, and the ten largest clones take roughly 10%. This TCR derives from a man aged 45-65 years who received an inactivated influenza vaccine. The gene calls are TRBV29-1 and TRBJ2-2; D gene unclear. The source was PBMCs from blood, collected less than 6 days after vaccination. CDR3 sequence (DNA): TGCAGCGTTGATGGTCCCACGGCCGGGGAGCTGTTTTTT. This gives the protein CSVDGPTAGELFF.